This T cell receptor beta chain appears in the sequencing data of a study of blood T cells in healthy people across ages. Study results and limitations: Estimated diversity, derived from one million T cells, was regarded as an underestimate.

A second PCR of about 6 to 12 cycles used a sample-barcoded 5' primer and a J-beta primer mix. TCRdb analysed the 5' RACE reads with MiXCR anew, one entry per CDR3 protein. Of some 1,000,000 distinct CDR3 sequences detected, almost 25% appear once; the ten largest clones hold less than 0.75%. In regard to this clonotype: Its antigen is currently unknown.

The CDR3 extends over 14 amino acids. Germline V lookup: CDR1 LGHNA, CDR2 YNFKEQ. V lost 1 base to trimming and J lost 2 bases, with 8 bases between them. This sample also belongs to another study, concerning T cells of mothers and their children. That report adds: Six or seven children, together with their three healthy Caucasian mothers, made up the donors.

V and J are TRBV4-2 and TRBJ1-2; D gene uncertain. The sequenced sample consisted of blood. This clonotype was obtained from a girl aged 2-10 years in good health. CDR3 amino acids: CASSQAGPNYGYTF. CDR3 nucleotides: TGTGCCAGCAGCCAAGCGGGCCCGAACTATGGCTACACCTTC.